This record covers a single T cell receptor (beta chain). The record originates from a study of shared clonotypes between healthy human individuals. Only in-frame clones appear in the TCRdb table, and some are missing; sequencing was by immunoSEQ multiplex PCR. The repertoire includes millions of clones, over 85% of them detected once, and more than 0.1% sits in the top ten. Specimen: naive CD4+ T cells sorted from blood. This sample's subset: CD45RA+ positively selected. This clonotype was sampled from a man between 18 and 35 years old in good health.

The DNA of the CDR3 is TGTGCCAGCAAGGGGGGTACCTATGGCTACACCTTC. Its translation is CASKGGTYGYTF. The gene calls are TRBV6-1 and TRBJ1-2; tentative D call: TRBD1 (6 bases). The germline V gene has CDR1 MNHNS and CDR2 SASEGT. The CDR3 runs 12 residues. V was shortened by 7 bases and J by 4 bases, with 10 bases between the two germline ends.